This TCR beta chain was sequenced in a study of T cell repertoires in cytomegalovirus infection. Study-level background: A matching HLA type, together with CMV infection, was signaled by public TCR beta signatures.

V lost 7 bases, J lost 6 bases, and 17 bases stayed unmatched. The CDR3 runs to 17 residues. The germline V gene encodes CDR1 MNHEY and CDR2 SVGEGT. This clonotype was detected ten times or more. Its cognate antigen is unknown. TCRdb called the reads again in MiXCR, with one record for every CDR3 protein. Among roughly 230,000 distinct CDR3 sequences listed, 15% to 20% were seen once. Study-wide results and caveats: CMV-specific TCR beta clonotypes restricted by HLA-C dominated the ex vivo response.

This sequence originates from a human donor in good health (CMV status not recorded). Some clones in this sample may be carry-over from other donors' samples. Material: CD8+ T cells from PBMCs. The J gene is TRBJ2-1, the V gene TRBV6-2 or TRBV6-3; 8 bases align to TRBD2. In DNA, the CDR3 is TGTGCCAGCACCACCCAGCAGGGCGGGGGGCCCGCCAATGAGCAGTTCTTC. This sequence encodes CASTTQQGGGPANEQFF.